Sequencing of this T cell receptor beta chain was carried out in a study of fetal regulatory T cell absence and autoimmunity. TCRdb's copy holds only in-frame clones and misses some; the assay was immunoSEQ multiplex PCR. The sample shows approximately 46,000 clones, roughly 80% of them seen only once. Germline-derived CDR1 and CDR2 are MRHNA and SNTAGT. The CDR3 has 16 residues. V was shortened by 2 bases and J by 3 bases, with 14 bases between the two germline ends. The sequence was obtained from a newborn boy with IPEX syndrome. The chain carries TRBV6-4 and TRBJ2-1, with unresolved D. Sequencing was done on a sample of cord blood. The CDR3 spells CASSDKASSLYNEQFF. The CDR3 DNA is TGTGCCAGCAGTGACAAGGCCTCATCCCTCTACAATGAGCAGTTCTTC.